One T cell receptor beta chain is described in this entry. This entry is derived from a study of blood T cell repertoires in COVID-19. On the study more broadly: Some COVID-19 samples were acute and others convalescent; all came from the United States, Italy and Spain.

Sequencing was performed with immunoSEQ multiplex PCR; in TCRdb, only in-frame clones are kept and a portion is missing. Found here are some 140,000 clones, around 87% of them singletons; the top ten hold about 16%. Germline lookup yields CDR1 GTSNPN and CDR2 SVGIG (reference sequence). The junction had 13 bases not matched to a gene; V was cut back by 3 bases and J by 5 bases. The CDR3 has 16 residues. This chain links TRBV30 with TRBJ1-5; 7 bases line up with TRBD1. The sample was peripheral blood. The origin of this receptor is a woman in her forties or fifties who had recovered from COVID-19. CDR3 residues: CAWSPMLLQGDQPQHF. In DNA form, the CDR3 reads TGTGCCTGGAGCCCGATGCTCTTGCAGGGGGATCAGCCCCAGCATTTT.